The T cell receptor (beta chain) described here comes from a study of blood T cell repertoires in COVID-19. The authors' processing: Amplification with reference gene primers provided the estimates of nucleated cell counts. Method: immunoSEQ multiplex PCR; TCRdb's copy keeps in-frame clones and lacks some. V and J calls and clone size follow that table, whereas D and trimming were derived from the DNA. The table lists about 62,000 clones, just over 85% of them singletons, with approximately 1.3% in the top ten. V shed 8 bases, J shed 1 base, and the junction held 7 bases outside the gene matches. The length of the CDR3 is 14 residues. The germline V gene encodes CDR1 LNHDA and CDR2 SQIVND (reference sequence).

Sequenced material: peripheral blood. The receptor's source is a woman of 80 years or more with acute or convalescent COVID-19. The V call is TRBV19, the J call TRBJ1-1, with 7 bases that match TRBD1. CDR3 in amino acids: CASGTGTANTEAFF. As DNA, the CDR3 is TGTGCCAGTGGTACCGGGACAGCGAACACTGAAGCTTTCTTT.